These T cell receptor beta chains were read from a single sample in a study of CD8+CD57+ T cells in acquired aplastic anemia. TCRdb re-derived calls from the reads in MiXCR, one entry per CDR3 protein. The table shows 200,000 to 250,000 distinct CDR3 sequences, with less than 75% occurring only once. Sequenced sample: sorted CD4+, CD8+, or CD8+CD57+ T cells (not recorded which) from PBMCs. These receptors came from a human donor with aplastic anemia. CDR3s include the opening cysteine and the closing phenylalanine or tryptophan. Each record gives: J gene, D gene, V gene, clone size, CDR3 DNA, CDR3 protein. The D gene is left open where the match is weak. The size entry is marked missing in some rows and otherwise reads once, few, many or a size class.

j_call: TRBJ1-6; d_call: TRBD1; v_call: TRBV5-1; clone_size: .; cdr3_nt: TGCGCCAGCACCCCGGACAGGGATAATTCACCCCTCCACTTT; cdr3_aa: CASTPDRDNSPLHF
j_call: TRBJ1-6; d_call: .; v_call: TRBV7-8; clone_size: .; cdr3_nt: TGTGCCAGCAGCTTACCAGGGGTTGGATCACCCCTCCACTTT; cdr3_aa: CASSLPGVGSPLHF
j_call: TRBJ2-5; d_call: .; v_call: TRBV20-1; clone_size: .; cdr3_nt: TGCAGTGCTAGAGGGTCAGGGGGGCTCGAGACCCAGTACTTC; cdr3_aa: CSARGSGGLETQYF
j_call: TRBJ2-7; d_call: TRBD2; v_call: TRBV12-3/TRBV12-4; clone_size: few; cdr3_nt: TGTGCCAGCGGACTAGCGAACACCTACGAGCAGTACTTC; cdr3_aa: CASGLANTYEQYF
j_call: TRBJ1-1; d_call: .; v_call: TRBV5-1; clone_size: many; cdr3_nt: TGCGCCAGCAGCTTGGAGGCGATCTCGTTCACTGAAGCTTTCTTT; cdr3_aa: CASSLEAISFTEAFF
j_call: TRBJ2-5; d_call: .; v_call: TRBV19; clone_size: .; cdr3_nt: TGTGCCAGCACCCCCGGACAGTTATACCAAGAGACCCAGTACTTC; cdr3_aa: CASTPGQLYQETQYF
j_call: TRBJ2-3; d_call: TRBD2; v_call: TRBV20-1; clone_size: once; cdr3_nt: TGCAGTGCTAGAGATCTACTAGCGGGACGCACAGATATGCAGTATTTT; cdr3_aa: CSARDLLAGRTDMQYF
j_call: TRBJ1-4; d_call: .; v_call: TRBV7-9; clone_size: .; cdr3_nt: TGTGCCAGCAGCTGGGGGCTTAAGGAAAAACTGTTTTTT; cdr3_aa: CASSWGLKEKLFF
j_call: TRBJ1-5; d_call: TRBD1; v_call: TRBV2; clone_size: .; cdr3_nt: TGTGCCAGCAGTGGGTTAGGGGGCGCGACTCAGCCCCAGCATTTT; cdr3_aa: CASSGLGGATQPQHF
j_call: TRBJ2-1; d_call: TRBD2; v_call: TRBV2; clone_size: few; cdr3_nt: TGTGCCAGCAGTGAATCCGGACTAGCCACCTACAATGAGCAGTTCTTC; cdr3_aa: CASSESGLATYNEQFF
j_call: TRBJ2-7; d_call: .; v_call: TRBV7-3; clone_size: .; cdr3_nt: TGTGCCAGCAGCTTAAGGGGGGCCGGCTACGAGCAGTACTTC; cdr3_aa: CASSLRGAGYEQYF
j_call: TRBJ2-3; d_call: .; v_call: TRBV4-2; clone_size: .; cdr3_nt: TGTGCCAGCAGCCAAGATCGGGGAGATACGCAGTATTTT; cdr3_aa: CASSQDRGDTQYF
j_call: TRBJ2-3; d_call: .; v_call: TRBV15; clone_size: .; cdr3_nt: TGTGCCACCAGCAAAGAGCCCCCGACGGTAACAGATACGCAGTATTTT; cdr3_aa: CATSKEPPTVTDTQYF
j_call: TRBJ1-1; d_call: .; v_call: TRBV25-1; clone_size: .; cdr3_nt: TGTGCCAGCAGGGAAGATGCTGAAGCTTTCTTT; cdr3_aa: CASREDAEAFF
j_call: TRBJ1-6; d_call: .; v_call: TRBV7-3; clone_size: .; cdr3_nt: TGTGCCAGCAGCTCTGAGGGGGGGCCTCATTCACCCCTCCACTTT; cdr3_aa: CASSSEGGPHSPLHF
j_call: TRBJ2-3; d_call: .; v_call: TRBV6-5; clone_size: many; cdr3_nt: TGTGCCAGCAGAGGGGGTCCAGATACGCAGTATTTT; cdr3_aa: CASRGGPDTQYF
j_call: TRBJ2-2; d_call: .; v_call: TRBV19; clone_size: .; cdr3_nt: TGTGCCAGTAGTATTGGACTGAACACCGGGGAGCTGTTTTTT; cdr3_aa: CASSIGLNTGELFF
j_call: TRBJ2-3; d_call: .; v_call: TRBV19; clone_size: few; cdr3_nt: TGTGCCAGTAGTCCAGATTTCTCGGAAGCCGTCTCAGATACGCAGTATTTT; cdr3_aa: CASSPDFSEAVSDTQYF
j_call: TRBJ2-1; d_call: .; v_call: TRBV9; clone_size: .; cdr3_nt: TGTGCCAGCAGCGCAGCGGACGCCTCCTACAATGAGCAGTTCTTC; cdr3_aa: CASSAADASYNEQFF
j_call: TRBJ1-1; d_call: .; v_call: TRBV7-9; clone_size: .; cdr3_nt: TGTGCCAGCAGCTTAGGACAGCAAAACACTGAAGCTTTCTTT; cdr3_aa: CASSLGQQNTEAFF
j_call: TRBJ1-4; d_call: .; v_call: TRBV7-2; clone_size: .; cdr3_nt: TGTGCCAGCAGCGCCGACAGGACAACTAATGAAAAACTGTTTTTT; cdr3_aa: CASSADRTTNEKLFF
j_call: TRBJ2-3; d_call: .; v_call: TRBV20-1; clone_size: many; cdr3_nt: TGCAGTGTTGACGGGGAGGTCACAGATACGCAGTATTTT; cdr3_aa: CSVDGEVTDTQYF
j_call: TRBJ2-5; d_call: .; v_call: TRBV2; clone_size: once; cdr3_nt: TGTGCCAGCAGTACATCGAGGGTTTTAGGGGAGACCCAGTACTTC; cdr3_aa: CASSTSRVLGETQYF
j_call: TRBJ1-1; d_call: .; v_call: TRBV6-5; clone_size: .; cdr3_nt: TGTGCCAGCAGCTGGGCGACAGTCCCGATTGAAGCTTTCTTT; cdr3_aa: CASSWATVPIEAFF
j_call: TRBJ1-2; d_call: .; v_call: TRBV6-5; clone_size: .; cdr3_nt: TGTGCCAGCAGTTCCACAGTTAACTATGGCTACACCTTC; cdr3_aa: CASSSTVNYGYTF